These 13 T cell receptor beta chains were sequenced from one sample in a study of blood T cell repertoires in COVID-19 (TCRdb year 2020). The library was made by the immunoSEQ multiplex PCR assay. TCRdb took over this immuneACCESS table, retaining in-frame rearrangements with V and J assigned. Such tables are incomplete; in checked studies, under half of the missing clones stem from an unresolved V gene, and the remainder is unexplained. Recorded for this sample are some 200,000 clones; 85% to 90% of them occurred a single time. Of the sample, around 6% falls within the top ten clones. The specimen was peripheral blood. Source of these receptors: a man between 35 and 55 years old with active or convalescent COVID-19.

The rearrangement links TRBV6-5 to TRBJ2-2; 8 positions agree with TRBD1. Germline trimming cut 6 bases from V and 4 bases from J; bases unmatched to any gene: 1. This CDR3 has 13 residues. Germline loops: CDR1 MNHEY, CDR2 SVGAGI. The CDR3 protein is CASSGQGTGELFF. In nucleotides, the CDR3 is TGTGCCAGCAGCGGACAGGGCACCGGGGAGCTGTTTTTT.

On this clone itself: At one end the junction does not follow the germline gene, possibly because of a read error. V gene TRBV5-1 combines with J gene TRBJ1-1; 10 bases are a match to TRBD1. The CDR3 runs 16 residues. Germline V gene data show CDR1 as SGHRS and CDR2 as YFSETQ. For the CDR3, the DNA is TGCGCCAGCAGTTTGGCACCCCTCGGGACAGGGGCTGAAGCTTTCTTT. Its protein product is CASSLAPLGTGAEAFF.

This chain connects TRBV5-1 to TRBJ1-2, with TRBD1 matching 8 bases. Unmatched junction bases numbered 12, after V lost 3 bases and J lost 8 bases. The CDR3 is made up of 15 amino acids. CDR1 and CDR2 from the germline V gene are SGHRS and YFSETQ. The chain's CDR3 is CASSSGQALQGGYTF. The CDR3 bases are TGCGCCAGCAGCTCGGGACAGGCCCTCCAAGGGGGCTACACCTTC.

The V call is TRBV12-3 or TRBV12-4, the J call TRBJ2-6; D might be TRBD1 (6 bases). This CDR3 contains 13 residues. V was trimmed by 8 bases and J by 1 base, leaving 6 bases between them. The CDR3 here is CASGQSGANVLTF. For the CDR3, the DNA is TGTGCCAGCGGACAGTCTGGGGCCAACGTCCTGACTTTC.

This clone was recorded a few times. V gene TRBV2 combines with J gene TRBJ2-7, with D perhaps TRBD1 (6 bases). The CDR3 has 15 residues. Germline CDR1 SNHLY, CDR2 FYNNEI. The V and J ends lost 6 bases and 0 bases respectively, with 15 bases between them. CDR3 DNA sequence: TGTGCCAGCAGACTGACAGGCGACGTCTCCTACGAGCAGTACTTC. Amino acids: CASRLTGDVSYEQYF.

The CDR3 reads CASSEGQSLAKNIQYF. For the CDR3, the DNA is TGCGCCAGCAGCGAGGGACAGTCACTAGCCAAAAACATTCAGTACTTC. The chain carries TRBV5-1 and TRBJ2-4; 7 bases are a match to TRBD1. The CDR3 extends over 16 amino acids. The J segment lost 0 bases and the V segment lost 4 bases, leaving 7 bases of the junction unmatched. CDR1 SGHRS and CDR2 YFSETQ come from the germline V gene.

The CDR3 DNA reads TGTGCCAGCAGTTACCCCACGGGACAGGGGATGAACGGGGAGCTGTTTTTT. Amino acids: CASSYPTGQGMNGELFF. The chain combines TRBV6-2 or TRBV6-3 with TRBJ2-2; 10 bases line up with TRBD1. The CDR3 loop spans 17 amino acids. Germline V CDR1 and CDR2: MNHEY, SVGEGT. V was clipped by 2 bases and J by 7 bases; unmatched bases: 10.

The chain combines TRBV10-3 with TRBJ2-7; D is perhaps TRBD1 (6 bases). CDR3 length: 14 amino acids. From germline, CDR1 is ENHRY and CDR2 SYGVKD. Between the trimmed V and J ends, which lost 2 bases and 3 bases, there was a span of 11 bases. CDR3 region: CAISEGTRSYEQYF. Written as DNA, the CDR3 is TGTGCCATCAGTGAGGGGACAAGGAGCTACGAGCAGTACTTC.

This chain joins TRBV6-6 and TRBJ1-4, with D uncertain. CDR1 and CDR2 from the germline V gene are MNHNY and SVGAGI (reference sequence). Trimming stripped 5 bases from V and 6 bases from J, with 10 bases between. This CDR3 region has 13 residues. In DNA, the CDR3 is TGTGCCAGCAGTCGGGAGTCCGATGAAAAACTGTTTTTT. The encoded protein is CASSRESDEKLFF.

The CDR3 spells CASRLNAGSYGYTF. The DNA of the CDR3 is TGTGCCAGCAGACTCAATGCAGGTAGCTATGGCTACACCTTC. The rearrangement joins TRBV27 to TRBJ1-2; no reliable D call. Germline V lookup: CDR1 MNHEY, CDR2 SMNVEV (reference sequence). The ends were cut back, 6 bases at V and 4 bases at J, with 15 bases in the middle. CDR3 length equals 14 residues.

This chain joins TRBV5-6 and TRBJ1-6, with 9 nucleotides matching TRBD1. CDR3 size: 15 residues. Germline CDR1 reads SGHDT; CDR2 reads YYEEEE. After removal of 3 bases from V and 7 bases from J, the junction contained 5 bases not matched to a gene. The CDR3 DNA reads TGTGCCAGCAGCTCGCCGGGACAGGGAAATTCACCCCTCCACTTT. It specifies CASSSPGQGNSPLHF.

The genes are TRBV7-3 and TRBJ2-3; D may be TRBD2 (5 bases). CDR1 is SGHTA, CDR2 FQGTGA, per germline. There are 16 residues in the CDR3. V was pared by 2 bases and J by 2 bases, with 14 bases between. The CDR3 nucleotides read TGTGCCAGCAGCTTACAAAGCGGCTACCTCACAGATACGCAGTATTTT. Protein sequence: CASSLQSGYLTDTQYF.

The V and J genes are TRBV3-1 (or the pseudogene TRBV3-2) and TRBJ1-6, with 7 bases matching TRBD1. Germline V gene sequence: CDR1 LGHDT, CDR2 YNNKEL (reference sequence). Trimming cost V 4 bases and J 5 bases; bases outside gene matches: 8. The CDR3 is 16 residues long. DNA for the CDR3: TGTGCCAGCAGCCGCCATACCGGGACAGATAATTCACCCCTCCACTTT. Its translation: CASSRHTGTDNSPLHF.